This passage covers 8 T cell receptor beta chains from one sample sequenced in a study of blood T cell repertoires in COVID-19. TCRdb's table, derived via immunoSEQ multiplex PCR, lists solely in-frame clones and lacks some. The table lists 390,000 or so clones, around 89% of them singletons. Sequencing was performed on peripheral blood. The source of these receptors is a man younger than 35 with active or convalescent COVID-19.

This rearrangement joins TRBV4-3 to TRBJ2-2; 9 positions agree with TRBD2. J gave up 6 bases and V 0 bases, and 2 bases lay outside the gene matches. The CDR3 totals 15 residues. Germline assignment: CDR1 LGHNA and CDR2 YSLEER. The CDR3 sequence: CASSQETSGPGELFF. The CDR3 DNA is TGCGCCAGCAGCCAAGAAACTAGCGGGCCCGGGGAGCTGTTTTTT.

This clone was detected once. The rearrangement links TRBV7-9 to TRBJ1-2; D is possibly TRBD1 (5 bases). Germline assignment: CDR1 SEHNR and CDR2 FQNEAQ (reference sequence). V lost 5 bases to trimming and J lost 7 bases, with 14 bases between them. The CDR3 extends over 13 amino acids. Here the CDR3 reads CASSLLGVSGYTF. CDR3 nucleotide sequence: TGTGCCAGCAGCCTTTTAGGGGTCTCTGGCTACACCTTC.

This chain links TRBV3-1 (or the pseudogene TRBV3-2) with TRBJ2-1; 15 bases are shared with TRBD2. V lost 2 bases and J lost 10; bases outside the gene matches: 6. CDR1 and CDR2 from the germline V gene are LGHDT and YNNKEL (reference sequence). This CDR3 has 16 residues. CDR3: CASSQRTSGGAREQFF. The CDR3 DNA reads TGTGCCAGCAGCCAACGGACTAGCGGGGGGGCGAGGGAGCAGTTCTTC.

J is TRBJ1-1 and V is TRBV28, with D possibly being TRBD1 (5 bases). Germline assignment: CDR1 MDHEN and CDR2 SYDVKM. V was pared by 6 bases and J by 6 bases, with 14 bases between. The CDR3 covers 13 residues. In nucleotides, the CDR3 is TGTGCCAGCAGCCCCGGGGGTTTGGCTGAAGCTTTCTTT. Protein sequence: CASSPGGLAEAFF.

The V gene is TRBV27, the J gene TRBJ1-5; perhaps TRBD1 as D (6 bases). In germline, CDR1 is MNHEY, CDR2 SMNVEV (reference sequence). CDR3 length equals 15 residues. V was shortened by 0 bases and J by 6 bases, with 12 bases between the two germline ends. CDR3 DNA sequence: TGTGCCAGCAGTTTATCATCGGGGGGCTCTCAGCCCCAGCATTTT. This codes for CASSLSSGGSQPQHF.

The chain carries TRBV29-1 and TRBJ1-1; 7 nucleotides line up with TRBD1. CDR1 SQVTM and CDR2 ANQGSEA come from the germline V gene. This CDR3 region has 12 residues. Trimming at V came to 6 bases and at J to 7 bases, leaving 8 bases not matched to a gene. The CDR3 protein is CSVGTDLGEAFF. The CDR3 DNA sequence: TGCAGCGTGGGGACAGATCTCGGTGAAGCTTTCTTT.

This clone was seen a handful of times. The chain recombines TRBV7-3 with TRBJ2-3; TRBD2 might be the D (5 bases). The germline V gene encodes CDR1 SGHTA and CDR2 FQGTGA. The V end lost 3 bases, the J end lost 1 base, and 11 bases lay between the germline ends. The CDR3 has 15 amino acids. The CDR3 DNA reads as TGTGCCAGCAGCTTGGTCGGGAAGGGCACAGATACGCAGTATTTT. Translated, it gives CASSLVGKGTDTQYF. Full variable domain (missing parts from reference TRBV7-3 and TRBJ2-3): GAGVSQTPSNKVTEKGKYVELRCDPISGHTALYWYRQSLGQGPEFLIYFQGTGAADDSGLPNDRFFAVRPEGSVSTLKIQRTERGDSAVYLCASSLVGKGTDTQYFGPGTRLTVL.

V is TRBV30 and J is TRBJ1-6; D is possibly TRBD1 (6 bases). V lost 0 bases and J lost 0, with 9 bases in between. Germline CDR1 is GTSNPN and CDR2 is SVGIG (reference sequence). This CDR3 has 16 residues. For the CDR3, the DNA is TGTGCCTGGAGTGTACAGGGTAGCTCCTATAATTCACCCCTCCACTTT. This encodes CAWSVQGSSYNSPLHF. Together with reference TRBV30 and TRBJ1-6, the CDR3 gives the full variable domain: SQTIHQWPATLVQPVGSPLSLECTVEGTSNPNLYWYRQAAGRGLQLLFYSVGIGQISSEVPQNLSASRPQDRQFILSSKKLLLSDSGFYLCAWSVQGSSYNSPLHFGNGTRLTVT.